The TCR beta chain described here comes from a study of blood T cell repertoires in COVID-19. Study-wide background: Collection of acute and convalescent COVID-19 samples took place in the United States, Italy and Spain. The analysed material was cDNA or gDNA that came from T cells, B-cell-depleted T cells, or PBMCs.

The CDR3 covers 16 residues. CDR1 and CDR2 from the germline V gene are SGHRS and YFSETQ. V shed 4 bases and J shed 4 bases, with 17 bases lying between them. As originally analysed: Nucleated cell number was recorded as an estimate derived from reference gene primer amplification. Generated by immunoSEQ multiplex PCR, the TCRdb table keeps only in-frame clones and is missing some. V, J and clone size reflect that table, while D and trimming were determined from the DNA. Of 90,000 to 130,000 clones in the sample, 76% are singletons; the top ten hold about 3.8%. The rearrangement links TRBV5-1 to TRBJ2-2, with D possibly matching TRBD1 (6 bases). The receptor's source is a woman of 80 years or more with acute or convalescent COVID-19. Sequenced input: peripheral blood. As DNA, the CDR3 is TGCGCCAGCAGCCTAATGGACACACAGGGCACCGGGGAGCTGTTTTTT. Amino acid sequence: CASSLMDTQGTGELFF. Supplemented by reference TRBV5-1 and TRBJ2-2, the full variable domain reads KAGVTQTPRYLIKTRGQQVTLSCSPISGHRSVSWYQQTPGQGLQFLFEYFSETQRNKGNFPGRFSGRQFSNSRSEMNVSTLELGDSALYLCASSLMDTQGTGELFFGEGSRLTVL.